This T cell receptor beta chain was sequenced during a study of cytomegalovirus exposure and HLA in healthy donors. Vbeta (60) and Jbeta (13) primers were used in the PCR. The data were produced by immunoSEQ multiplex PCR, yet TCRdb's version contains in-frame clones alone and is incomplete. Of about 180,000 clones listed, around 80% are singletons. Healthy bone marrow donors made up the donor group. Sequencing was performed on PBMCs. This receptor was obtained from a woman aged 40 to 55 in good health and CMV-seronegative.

The CDR3 reads CASSLGTSGLPWGELFF. CDR3 coding DNA: TGTGCCAGCAGCCTAGGGACTAGCGGGCTCCCGTGGGGGGAGCTGTTTTTT. V usage is TRBV9 and J usage is TRBJ2-2; TRBD2 matches at 12 bases. Germline assignment: CDR1 SGDLS and CDR2 YYNGEE. This CDR3 contains 17 residues. Trimming at V came to 4 bases and at J to 8 bases, leaving 12 bases not matched to a gene.